The clone carrying this T cell receptor beta chain was detected ten times or more. These data come from a study of Graves' ophthalmopathy and Graves' hyperthyroidism. The sequenced template was RNA, covering the TCR beta CDR3 region. RT-PCR with HTBI primers came first, then second-round multiplex PCR. Each CDR3 protein is one row after TCRdb ran MiXCR on the multiplex PCR reads. Here the sample spans 650,000 to 800,000 distinct CDR3 sequences, 35% to 50% being singletons. Germline CDR1 SEHNR, CDR2 FQNEAQ (reference sequence). The CDR3 has 17 residues. V was pared by 5 bases and J by 2 bases, with 21 bases between.

This sequence originates from an adult man with Graves' ophthalmopathy. The gene calls are TRBV7-9 and TRBJ2-5, with D possibly being TRBD1 or TRBD2 (5 bases each). Sequences were obtained from peripheral blood. The CDR3 bases are TGTGCCAGCAGCAGGGACGGACCAACTCCCCAACAAGAGACCCAGTACTTC. It encodes CASSRDGPTPQQETQYF.